These T cell receptor beta chains were read from a single sample in a study of T cells in Graves' hyperthyroidism and ophthalmopathy. TCRdb recomputed calls from the multiplex PCR reads with MiXCR, one row per CDR3 protein. The sample lists some 760,000 distinct CDR3 sequences; approximately 15% were seen once. Sequenced material: blood. These receptors were taken from a woman younger than 35 with Graves' hyperthyroidism. The CDR3 runs from the conserved cysteine through the conserved F or W. Fields, in order: V gene, J gene, clone size, D gene, CDR3 protein, CDR3 DNA. The D gene is left open where the match is weak. Not every row has a clone size; where given, it reads once, few, many or a size class.

v_gene: TRBV2; j_gene: TRBJ2-7; abundance: many; d_gene: -; CDR3aa: CASSGALEQYF; CDR3nt: TGTGCCAGCAGTGGAGCCCTCGAGCAGTACTTC
v_gene: TRBV7-8; j_gene: TRBJ2-1; abundance: many; d_gene: -; CDR3aa: CASSSRGGSSYNEQFF; CDR3nt: TGTGCCAGCAGCTCCCGAGGCGGTAGCTCCTACAATGAGCAGTTCTTC
v_gene: TRBV20-1; j_gene: TRBJ1-1; abundance: few; d_gene: -; CDR3aa: CSARGGWVNTEAFF; CDR3nt: TGCAGTGCTAGAGGGGGGTGGGTGAACACTGAAGCTTTCTTT
v_gene: TRBV18; j_gene: TRBJ2-3; abundance: many; d_gene: TRBD2; CDR3aa: CASSPLAGGTTDTQYF; CDR3nt: TGTGCCAGCTCACCCCTAGCGGGAGGGACCACAGATACGCAGTATTTT
v_gene: TRBV18; j_gene: TRBJ1-1; abundance: once; d_gene: -; CDR3aa: CASSQVAEAFF; CDR3nt: TGTGCCAGCTCACAAGTCGCGGAAGCTTTCTTT
v_gene: TRBV6-9; j_gene: TRBJ2-5; abundance: -; d_gene: TRBD1; CDR3aa: CASSYPGGTGQETQYF; CDR3nt: TGTGCCAGCAGTTACCCGGGCGGGACAGGTCAAGAGACCCAGTACTTC
v_gene: TRBV3-1; j_gene: TRBJ2-1; abundance: many; d_gene: TRBD2; CDR3aa: CASSRRSGTRNDEQFF; CDR3nt: TGTGCCAGCAGCCGACGTAGCGGGACCAGAAACGATGAGCAGTTCTTC
v_gene: TRBV7-8; j_gene: TRBJ2-3; abundance: -; d_gene: -; CDR3aa: CASSLGEGSTDTQYF; CDR3nt: TGTGCCAGCAGCTTAGGGGAAGGGAGCACAGATACGCAGTATTTT
v_gene: TRBV9; j_gene: TRBJ2-2; abundance: -; d_gene: -; CDR3aa: CASSVGVGWGGTGELFF; CDR3nt: TGTGCCAGCAGCGTAGGGGTCGGGTGGGGAGGCACCGGGGAGCTGTTTTTT
v_gene: TRBV5-5; j_gene: TRBJ2-1; abundance: -; d_gene: -; CDR3aa: CASRSRWAGNYNEQFF; CDR3nt: TGTGCCAGCAGGAGCCGATGGGCGGGCAACTACAATGAGCAGTTCTTC
v_gene: TRBV20-1; j_gene: TRBJ1-6; abundance: many; d_gene: -; CDR3aa: CSATARRVVTNSPLHF; CDR3nt: TGCAGTGCTACCGCCCGCCGAGTGGTGACTAATTCACCCCTCCACTTT
v_gene: TRBV4-1; j_gene: TRBJ2-3; abundance: -; d_gene: TRBD1; CDR3aa: CASSPFSGGWDTQYF; CDR3nt: TGCGCCAGCAGCCCCTTTTCAGGGGGATGGGATACGCAGTATTTT
v_gene: TRBV3-1; j_gene: TRBJ1-2; abundance: many; d_gene: -; CDR3aa: CASSQVEAGHYGYTF; CDR3nt: TGTGCCAGCAGCCAAGTTGAGGCGGGGCACTATGGCTACACCTTC
v_gene: TRBV7-9; j_gene: TRBJ1-2; abundance: many; d_gene: -; CDR3aa: CASSSLPRDRYGYTF; CDR3nt: TGTGCCAGCAGCTCCCTACCCCGGGACCGTTATGGCTACACCTTC
v_gene: TRBV28; j_gene: TRBJ2-5; abundance: -; d_gene: TRBD2; CDR3aa: CVSTPGLGIETQYF; CDR3nt: TGTGTCAGCACCCCGGGACTAGGAATAGAGACCCAGTACTTC
v_gene: TRBV6-2/TRBV6-3; j_gene: TRBJ2-7; abundance: -; d_gene: -; CDR3aa: CASRSRRDSYEQYF; CDR3nt: TGTGCCAGCAGATCGAGGCGGGACTCCTACGAGCAGTACTTC
v_gene: TRBV18; j_gene: TRBJ2-7; abundance: many; d_gene: TRBD2; CDR3aa: CASSVTSGHSSYEQYF; CDR3nt: TGTGCCAGCTCCGTGACTAGCGGGCATAGCTCCTACGAGCAGTACTTC
v_gene: TRBV14; j_gene: TRBJ2-7; abundance: few; d_gene: TRBD1; CDR3aa: CASSRTGDHEQYF; CDR3nt: TGTGCCAGCAGCCGGACAGGGGACCACGAGCAGTACTTC
v_gene: TRBV6-1; j_gene: TRBJ2-7; abundance: -; d_gene: -; CDR3aa: CASSGYKARQYF; CDR3nt: TGTGCCAGCAGTGGATACAAAGCCAGGCAGTACTTC
v_gene: TRBV2; j_gene: TRBJ1-1; abundance: many; d_gene: -; CDR3aa: CASSGGLSNTEAFF; CDR3nt: TGTGCCAGCAGTGGAGGTCTCTCGAACACTGAAGCTTTCTTT
v_gene: TRBV28; j_gene: TRBJ1-3; abundance: -; d_gene: -; CDR3aa: CATYRAGSGNTIYF; CDR3nt: TGTGCCACGTATAGGGCTGGGTCTGGAAACACCATATATTTT
v_gene: TRBV2; j_gene: TRBJ2-7; abundance: few; d_gene: -; CDR3aa: CASSARGSMSEQYF; CDR3nt: TGTGCCAGCAGTGCTCGTGGCAGTATGAGCGAGCAGTACTTC
v_gene: TRBV7-8; j_gene: TRBJ2-1; abundance: -; d_gene: -; CDR3aa: CASSARGNFYNEQFF; CDR3nt: TGTGCCAGCAGCGCGAGGGGGAACTTCTACAATGAGCAGTTCTTC
v_gene: TRBV7-6; j_gene: TRBJ1-4; abundance: -; d_gene: TRBD1; CDR3aa: CASSPPLYRDRDKKLFF; CDR3nt: TGTGCCAGCAGCCCCCCCCTCTACCGGGACAGGGACAAAAAACTGTTTTTT
v_gene: TRBV30; j_gene: TRBJ2-5; abundance: -; d_gene: -; CDR3aa: CAWSPWYVAQETQYF; CDR3nt: TGTGCCTGGAGTCCATGGTACGTGGCCCAAGAGACCCAGTACTTC
v_gene: TRBV27; j_gene: TRBJ2-7; abundance: few; d_gene: -; CDR3aa: CASSLLAQYF; CDR3nt: TGTGCCAGCAGTTTGCTGGCGCAGTACTTC
v_gene: TRBV20-1; j_gene: TRBJ1-2; abundance: many; d_gene: -; CDR3aa: CSARMPDTGYGYTF; CDR3nt: TGCAGTGCTAGAATGCCCGATACTGGGTATGGCTACACCTTC